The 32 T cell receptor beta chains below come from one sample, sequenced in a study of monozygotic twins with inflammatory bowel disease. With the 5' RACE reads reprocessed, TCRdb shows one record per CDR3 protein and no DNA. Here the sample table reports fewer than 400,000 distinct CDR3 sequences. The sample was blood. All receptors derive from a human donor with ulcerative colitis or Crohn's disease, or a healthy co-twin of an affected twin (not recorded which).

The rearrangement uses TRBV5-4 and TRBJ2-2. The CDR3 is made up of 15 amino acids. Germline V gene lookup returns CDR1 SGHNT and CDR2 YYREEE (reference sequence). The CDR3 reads CASSLLTANTGELFF.

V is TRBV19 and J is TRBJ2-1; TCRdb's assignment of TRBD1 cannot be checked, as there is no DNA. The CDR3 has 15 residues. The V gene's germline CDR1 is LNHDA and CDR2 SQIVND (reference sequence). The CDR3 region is CASSPRDRGGNEQFF.

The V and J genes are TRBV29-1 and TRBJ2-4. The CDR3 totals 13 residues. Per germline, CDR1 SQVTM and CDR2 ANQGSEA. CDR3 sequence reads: CSVRKQFQNIQYF.

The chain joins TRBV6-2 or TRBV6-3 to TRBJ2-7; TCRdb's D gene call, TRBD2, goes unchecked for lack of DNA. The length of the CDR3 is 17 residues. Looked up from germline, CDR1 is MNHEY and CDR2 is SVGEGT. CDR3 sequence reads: CATSSRLAGGPFGEQYF.

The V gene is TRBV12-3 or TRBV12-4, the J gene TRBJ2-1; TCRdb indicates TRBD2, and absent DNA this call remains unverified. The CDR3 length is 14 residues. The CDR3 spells CASSFASGSNEQFF.

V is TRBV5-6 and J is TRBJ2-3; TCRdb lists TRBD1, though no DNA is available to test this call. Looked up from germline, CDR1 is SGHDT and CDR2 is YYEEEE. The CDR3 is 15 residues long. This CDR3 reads CASSFIDRVPDTQYF.

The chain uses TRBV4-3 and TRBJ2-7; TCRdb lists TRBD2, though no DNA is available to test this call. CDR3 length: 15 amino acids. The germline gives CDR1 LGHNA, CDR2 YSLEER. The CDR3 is CASSQEVALAGEQYF.

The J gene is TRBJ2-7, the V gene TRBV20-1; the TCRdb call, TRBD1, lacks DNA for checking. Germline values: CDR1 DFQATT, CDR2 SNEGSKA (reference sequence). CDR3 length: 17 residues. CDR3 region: CSARDHSRKQGAYEQYF.

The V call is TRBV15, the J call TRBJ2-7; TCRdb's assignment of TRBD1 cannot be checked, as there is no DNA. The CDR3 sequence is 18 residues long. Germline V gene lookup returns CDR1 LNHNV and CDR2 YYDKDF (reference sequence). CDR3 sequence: CATSRRQGMGVSSYEQYF.

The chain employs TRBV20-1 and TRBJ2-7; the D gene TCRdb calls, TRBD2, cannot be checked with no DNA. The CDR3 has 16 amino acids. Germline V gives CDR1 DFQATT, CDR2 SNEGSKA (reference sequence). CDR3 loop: CSAPNPFSGSSYEQYF.

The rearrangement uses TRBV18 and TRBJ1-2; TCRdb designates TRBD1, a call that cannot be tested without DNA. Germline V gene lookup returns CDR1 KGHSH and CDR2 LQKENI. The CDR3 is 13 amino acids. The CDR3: CASSPRGIQGYTF.

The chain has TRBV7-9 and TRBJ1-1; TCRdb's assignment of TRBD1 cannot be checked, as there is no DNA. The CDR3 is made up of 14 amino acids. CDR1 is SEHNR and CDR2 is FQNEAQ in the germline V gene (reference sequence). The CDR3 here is CASSLGAGSPGAFF.

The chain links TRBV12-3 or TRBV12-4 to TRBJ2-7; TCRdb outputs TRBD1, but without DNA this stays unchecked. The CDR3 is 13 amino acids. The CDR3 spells CASSPGVAYEQYF.

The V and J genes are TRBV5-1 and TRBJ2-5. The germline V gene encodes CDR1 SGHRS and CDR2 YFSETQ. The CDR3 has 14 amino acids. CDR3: CASSQVVGRETQYF.

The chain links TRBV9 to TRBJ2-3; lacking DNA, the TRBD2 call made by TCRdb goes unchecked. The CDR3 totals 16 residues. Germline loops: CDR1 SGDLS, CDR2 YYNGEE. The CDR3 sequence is CASSVGASQDWDTQYF.

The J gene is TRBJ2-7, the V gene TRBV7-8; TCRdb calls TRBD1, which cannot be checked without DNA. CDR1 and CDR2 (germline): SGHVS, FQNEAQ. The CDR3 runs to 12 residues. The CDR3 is CASSFRAGTAIF.

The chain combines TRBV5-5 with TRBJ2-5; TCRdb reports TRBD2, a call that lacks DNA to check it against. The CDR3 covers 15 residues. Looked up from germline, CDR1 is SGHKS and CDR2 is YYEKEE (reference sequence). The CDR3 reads CASIPKKAGGETQYF. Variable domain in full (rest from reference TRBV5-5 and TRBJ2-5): DAGVTQSPTHLIKTRGQQVTLRCSPISGHKSVSWYQQVLGQGPQFIFQYYEKEERGRGNFPDRFSARQFPNYSSELNVNALLLGDSALYLCASIPKKAGGETQYFGPGTRLLVL.

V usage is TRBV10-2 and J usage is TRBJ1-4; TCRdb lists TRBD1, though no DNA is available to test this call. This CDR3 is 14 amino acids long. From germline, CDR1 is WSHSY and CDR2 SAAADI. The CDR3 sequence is CSSRLAPRDEKLFF.

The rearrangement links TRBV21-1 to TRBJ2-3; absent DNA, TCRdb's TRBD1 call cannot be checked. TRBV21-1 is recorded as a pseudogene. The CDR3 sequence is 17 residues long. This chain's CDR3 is CASSIGPWTGLGDTQYF.

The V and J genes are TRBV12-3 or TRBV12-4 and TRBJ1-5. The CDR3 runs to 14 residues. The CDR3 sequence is CASSLAWGNQPQHF.

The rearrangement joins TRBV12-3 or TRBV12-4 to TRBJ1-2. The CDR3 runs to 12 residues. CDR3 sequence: CASTPGGHGYTF.

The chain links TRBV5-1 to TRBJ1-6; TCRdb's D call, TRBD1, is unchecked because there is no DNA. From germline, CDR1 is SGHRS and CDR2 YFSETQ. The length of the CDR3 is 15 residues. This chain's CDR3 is CASSLNGQNNSPLHF. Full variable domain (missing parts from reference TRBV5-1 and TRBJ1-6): KAGVTQTPRYLIKTRGQQVTLSCSPISGHRSVSWYQQTPGQGLQFLFEYFSETQRNKGNFPGRFSGRQFSNSRSEMNVSTLELGDSALYLCASSLNGQNNSPLHFGNGTRLTVT.

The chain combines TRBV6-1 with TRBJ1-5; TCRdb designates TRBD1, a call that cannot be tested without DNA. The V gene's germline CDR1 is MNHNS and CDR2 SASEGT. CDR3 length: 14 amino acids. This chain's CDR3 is CASGAWGINQPQHF.

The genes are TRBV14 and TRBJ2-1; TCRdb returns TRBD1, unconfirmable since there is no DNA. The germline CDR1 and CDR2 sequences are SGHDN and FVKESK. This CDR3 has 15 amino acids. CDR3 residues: CASSQDRGLINEQFF.

Here the CDR3 reads CASRTRQGFGNTIYF. The rearrangement links TRBV28 to TRBJ1-3; the D call of TRBD1 rests on TCRdb alone, since no DNA is present to check it. The CDR3 loop spans 15 amino acids. The germline V gene encodes CDR1 MDHEN and CDR2 SYDVKM.

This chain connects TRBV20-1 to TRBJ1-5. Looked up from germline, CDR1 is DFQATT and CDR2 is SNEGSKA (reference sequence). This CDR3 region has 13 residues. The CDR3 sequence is CSASEISNQPQHF.

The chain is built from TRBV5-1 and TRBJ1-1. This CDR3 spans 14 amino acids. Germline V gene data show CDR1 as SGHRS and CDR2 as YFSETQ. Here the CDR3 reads CASSLYSPETEAFF.

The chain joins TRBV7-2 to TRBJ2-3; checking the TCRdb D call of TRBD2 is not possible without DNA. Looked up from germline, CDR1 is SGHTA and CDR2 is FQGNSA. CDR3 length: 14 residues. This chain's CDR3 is CASSLALGEDTQYF.

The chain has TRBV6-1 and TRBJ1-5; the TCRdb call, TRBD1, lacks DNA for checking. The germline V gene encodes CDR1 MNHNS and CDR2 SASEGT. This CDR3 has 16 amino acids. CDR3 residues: CASSPNPGRQDQPQHF.

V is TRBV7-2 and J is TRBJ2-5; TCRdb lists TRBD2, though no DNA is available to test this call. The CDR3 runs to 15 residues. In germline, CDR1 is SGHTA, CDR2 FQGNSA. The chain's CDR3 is CASSLPAGLGETQYF.

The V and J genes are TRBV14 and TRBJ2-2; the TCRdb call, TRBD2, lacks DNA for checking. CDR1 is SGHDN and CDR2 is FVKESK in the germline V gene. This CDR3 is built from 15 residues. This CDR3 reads CASSQAGDYTGELFF.

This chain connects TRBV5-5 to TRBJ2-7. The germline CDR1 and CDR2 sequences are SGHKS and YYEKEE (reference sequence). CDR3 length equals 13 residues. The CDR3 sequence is CASSWGVAYEQYF.